The 2 T cell receptor beta chains reported below all come from one sample, sequenced in a study of technical replicates of blood from a few donors. TCRdb's copy holds only in-frame clones and misses some; the assay was immunoSEQ multiplex PCR. The top ten hold about 0.39% of the sample, which has approximately 89,000 clones, about 93% seen once. The sequencing input was T cells isolated from PBMCs. These receptors were collected from a human donor in good health.

The rearrangement uses TRBV5-8 and TRBJ2-3; 7 bases map to TRBD1. V lost 2 bases and J lost 4; bases outside the gene matches: 13. The CDR3 totals 17 residues. The germline V gene encodes CDR1 SGHTS and CDR2 YDEGEE. The chain's CDR3 is CASSLGRDSFYSDTQYF. The CDR3 DNA reads TGTGCCAGCAGCTTAGGCCGGGACAGCTTTTATTCAGATACGCAGTATTTT.

The chain has TRBV9 and TRBJ2-1, with TRBD1 matching over 8 bases. CDR3 length: 16 residues. Germline V gene data show CDR1 as SGDLS and CDR2 as YYNGEE. J gave up 6 bases and V 5 bases, and 13 bases lay outside the gene matches. CDR3 coding DNA: TGTGCCAGCAGTCCTCCTCACGGACAGGGTGTCAATGAGCAGTTCTTC. Translation: CASSPPHGQGVNEQFF.